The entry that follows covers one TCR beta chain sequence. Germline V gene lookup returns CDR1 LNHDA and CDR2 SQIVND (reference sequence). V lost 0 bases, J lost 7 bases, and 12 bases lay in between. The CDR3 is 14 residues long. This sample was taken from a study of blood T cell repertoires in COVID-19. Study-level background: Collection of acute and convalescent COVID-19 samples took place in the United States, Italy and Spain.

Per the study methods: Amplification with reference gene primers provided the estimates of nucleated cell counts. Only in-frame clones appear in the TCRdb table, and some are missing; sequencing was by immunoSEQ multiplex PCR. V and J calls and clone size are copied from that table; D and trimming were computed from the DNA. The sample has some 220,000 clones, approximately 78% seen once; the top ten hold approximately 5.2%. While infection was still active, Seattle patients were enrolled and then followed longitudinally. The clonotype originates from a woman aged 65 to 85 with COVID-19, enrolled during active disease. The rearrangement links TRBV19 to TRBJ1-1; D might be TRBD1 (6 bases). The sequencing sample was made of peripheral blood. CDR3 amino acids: CASSIDQTTGEAFF. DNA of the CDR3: TGTGCCAGTAGTATAGATCAAACGACAGGTGAAGCTTTCTTT.